This entry lists 12 T cell receptor beta chains sequenced from one sample in a study of shared clonotypes between healthy human individuals. Clones were sequenced by immunoSEQ multiplex PCR, and TCRdb holds only the in-frame ones, with some missing. The sample yields some 1.4 million clones, around 97% seen once. Sequencing input: naive CD4+ T cells sorted from blood. The subset here: CD45RA+ positively selected. All receptors come from a man aged 30 to 39 in good health.

V and J are TRBV15 and TRBJ1-3; no reliable D call. The V and J ends lost 0 bases and 0 bases respectively, with 6 bases between them. This CDR3 spans 15 amino acids. Germline values: CDR1 LNHNV, CDR2 YYDKDF (reference sequence). The CDR3: CATSRDFSSGNTIYF. For the CDR3, the DNA is TGTGCCACCAGCAGAGATTTCAGCTCTGGAAACACCATATATTTT. Variable domain in full (rest from reference TRBV15 and TRBJ1-3): DAMVIQNPRYQVTQFGKPVTLSCSQTLNHNVMYWYQQKSSQAPKLLFHYYDKDFNNEADTPDNFQSRRPNTSFCFLDIRSPGLGDTAMYLCATSRDFSSGNTIYFGEGSWLTVV.

V gene TRBV27 combines with J gene TRBJ2-7; D tentatively reads TRBD1 or TRBD2 (5 bases each). The CDR3 extends over 16 amino acids. V shed 5 bases and J shed 0 bases, with 17 bases lying between them. Germline-derived CDR1 and CDR2 are MNHEY and SMNVEV (reference sequence). CDR3 nucleotide sequence: TGTGCCAGCAGTGGCCCCGGGACCCTTTCCTCCTACGAGCAGTACTTC. Protein sequence: CASSGPGTLSSYEQYF.

This clone showed up just a few times. The V call is TRBV5-4, the J call TRBJ1-5, with a tentative D call TRBD1 (5 bases). Germline loops: CDR1 SGHNT, CDR2 YYREEE (reference sequence). The CDR3 is made up of 13 amino acids. Trimming removed 1 base from V and 9 bases from J, with 11 bases in between. The CDR3 nucleotides read TGTGCCAGCAGCTTGAATGCAGGGTGGCCCCAGCATTTT. Protein: CASSLNAGWPQHF.

The V and J genes are TRBV15 and TRBJ2-5, with D tentatively TRBD1 (6 bases). Germline CDR1 and CDR2: LNHNV and YYDKDF (reference sequence). The CDR3 covers 16 residues. With 4 bases removed from V and 0 bases from J, the gap between germline ends came to 15 bases. CDR3 loop: CATSIKRTDDQETQYF. The CDR3 region has the DNA TGTGCCACCAGCATAAAGAGGACAGACGACCAAGAGACCCAGTACTTC. Supplemented by reference TRBV15 and TRBJ2-5, the full variable domain reads DAMVIQNPRYQVTQFGKPVTLSCSQTLNHNVMYWYQQKSSQAPKLLFHYYDKDFNNEADTPDNFQSRRPNTSFCFLDIRSPGLGDTAMYLCATSIKRTDDQETQYFGPGTRLLVL.

The rearrangement joins TRBV6-4 to TRBJ2-7; maybe TRBD2 (7 bases). This CDR3 is 13 amino acids long. Trimming removed 4 bases at V and 7 bases at J, with 14 bases between. Germline lookup yields CDR1 MRHNA and CDR2 SNTAGT. The CDR3 bases are TGTGCCAGCAGTGCGGTCAGGGGAGGGGAGCAGTACTTC. Protein: CASSAVRGGEQYF.

The rearrangement links TRBV7-9 to TRBJ2-3, with 12 bases lining up with TRBD2. The V gene end was trimmed by 5 bases and the J gene end by 4 bases; junction bases not matched to a gene: 7. The CDR3 length is 16 residues. Germline-derived CDR1 and CDR2 are SEHNR and FQNEAQ (reference sequence). The CDR3 DNA is TGTGCCAGCAGCGTCGGACTAGCGGGATTGGCAGATACGCAGTATTTT. Translating it yields CASSVGLAGLADTQYF.

The V gene is TRBV5-1, the J gene TRBJ2-2, with 8 bases aligning to TRBD2. CDR3 length: 15 residues. V gave up 4 bases and J gave up 5 bases; unmatched junction bases: 7. Germline V lookup: CDR1 SGHRS, CDR2 YFSETQ. In DNA, the CDR3 is TGCGCCAGCAGCCGCGGGACTAGTGGGACCGGGGAGCTGTTTTTT. It translates to CASSRGTSGTGELFF.

This chain uses TRBV14 with TRBJ1-4; maybe TRBD1 (6 bases). The V gene's germline CDR1 is SGHDN and CDR2 FVKESK. Trimming removed 6 bases from V and 8 bases from J, with 22 bases in between. The CDR3 covers 16 residues. The CDR3 DNA sequence: TGTGCCAGCAGTCCGCCCGTCGGGGGGCTAAGGGAAAAACTGTTTTTT. Translation: CASSPPVGGLREKLFF.

The V gene is TRBV4-1, the J gene TRBJ2-7; tentative D call: TRBD1 (6 bases). The CDR3 loop spans 13 amino acids. V lost 4 bases to trimming and J lost 3 bases, with 10 bases between them. Germline CDR1 reads MGHRA; CDR2 reads YSYEKL. CDR3 sequence (DNA): TGCGCCAGCAGCCCAGGACAGCTCTACGAGCAGTACTTC. It yields the protein CASSPGQLYEQYF.

This clone was observed a single time. Other DNA sequences within the sample encode an identical CDR3. The chain is built from TRBV5-1 and TRBJ1-1; no clear D gene. The germline gives CDR1 SGHRS, CDR2 YFSETQ. V was pared by 0 bases and J by 0 bases, with 9 bases between. The CDR3 has 15 residues. In DNA form, the CDR3 reads TGCGCCAGCAGCTTGGGCTCGGGGATGAACACTGAAGCTTTCTTT. Translating it yields CASSLGSGMNTEAFF.

The chain couples TRBV5-5 to TRBJ1-2; D not resolved. CDR1 is SGHKS, CDR2 YYEKEE, per germline (reference sequence). This CDR3 spans 15 amino acids. V lost 0 bases and J lost 4, with 13 bases in between. This CDR3 reads CASSLDLGLVYGYTF. CDR3 DNA sequence: TGTGCCAGCAGCTTGGATTTGGGTTTGGTCTATGGCTACACCTTC.

This clone was picked up a small number of times. The sample has other DNA sequences that encode this CDR3 too. This chain joins TRBV6-5 and TRBJ1-2, with D tentatively TRBD1 (5 bases). This CDR3 comprises 13 residues. Germline V gene sequence: CDR1 MNHEY, CDR2 SVGAGI. The V and J ends lost 6 bases and 2 bases respectively, with 10 bases between them. The CDR3 sequence: CASRQTGNYGYTF. The DNA for the CDR3 is TGTGCCAGCAGGCAAACAGGAAACTATGGCTACACCTTC.